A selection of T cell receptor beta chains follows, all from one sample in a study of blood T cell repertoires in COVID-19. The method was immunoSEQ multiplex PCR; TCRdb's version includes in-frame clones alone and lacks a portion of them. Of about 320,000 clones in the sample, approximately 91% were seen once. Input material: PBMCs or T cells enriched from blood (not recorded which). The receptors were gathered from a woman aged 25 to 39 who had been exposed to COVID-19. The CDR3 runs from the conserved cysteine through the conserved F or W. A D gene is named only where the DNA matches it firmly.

CASSEPSGGADEQFF,TRBV5-1,TRBD2
CASSRTSGATGELFF,TRBV11-3,TRBD2
CASSLASQGASQETQYF,TRBV11-1,TRBD1
CASREQGQNQPQHF,TRBV2,TRBD1
CASSLFSRFMNTEAFF,TRBV4-1,-
CASSRQGRAEAFF,TRBV2,TRBD1
CASSFRDRGGIQYF,TRBV19,TRBD1
CASSRQIHNEQFF,TRBV19,-
CAISVDSPNQPQHF,TRBV10-3,-
CATSDWDSEKLFF,TRBV24-1,-
CASSLPGGNQPQHF,TRBV13,-
CATSPDRGPSEQYF,TRBV15,TRBD1
CASSPGGDRNTEAFF,TRBV6-5,TRBD1
CASSLDITDTQYF,TRBV5-1,-
CATSRGDPWYITEAFF,TRBV15,-
CASSQEFRQRFYNEQFF,TRBV4-2,-
CASRPALGTGEGRNYGYTF,TRBV27,TRBD1
CASSPHRSSYEQYF,TRBV11-3,-
CASRTGERGGYTF,TRBV5-1,TRBD1
CASSVFSSGGEETQYF,TRBV9,TRBD2
CASSQTDRGFTEAFF,TRBV5-1,TRBD1
CASSFAGASGYTF,TRBV7-9,-
CASSLGGQANEKLFF,TRBV5-8,TRBD1
CASSVSRTVIDAF,TRBV25-1,-
CASSFSANGEQYF,TRBV5-1,-
CASSREGDTEAFF,TRBV7-9,-
CASSPANYGYTF,TRBV3-1/TRBV3-2,-
CASRETGGMNEQYF,TRBV5-6,TRBD1
CAWSVKGARGYTF,TRBV30,TRBD1
CASSLAPRGYTF,TRBV5-6,-
CASSRQGLEAFF,TRBV7-9,TRBD1
CASSLGTGDYYGYTF,TRBV7-9,TRBD1
CASRTSTDTQYF,TRBV19,-
CASSFGGQGDEKLFF,TRBV7-9,TRBD1
CASSLNGDSFNEQFF,TRBV7-3,TRBD1
CASSQKTGDHSGANVLTF,TRBV4-1,-
CASSIVERGGHGDTQYF,TRBV19,TRBD2
CSASPRDRARETQYF,TRBV20-1,TRBD1
CASSQRTGELGGYTF,TRBV7-9,TRBD1
CASSYSGQSAYNEQFF,TRBV6-2/TRBV6-3,-
CASSTVGREKLFF,TRBV6-5,-
CASSTGPANYGYTF,TRBV4-2,-
CATSDRRTGALDGYTF,TRBV24-1,TRBD1
CASSMGGGFQPQHF,TRBV19,-
CASSQGRLAGGADTQYF,TRBV4-3,TRBD2
CASRSQAGLYGYTF,TRBV28,-